These 23 T cell receptor beta chains share one sample of origin, sequenced in a study of post-analysis software for immune sequencing data. Regarding the study as a whole: Elevated frequency relative to controls characterized four or five TRBV segments in patients, TRBV5-6, TRBV5-1 and TRBV20-1 among them.

These receptors have no identified antigens. cDNA libraries for TCR beta contained unique molecular identifiers. Each CDR3 protein gets one entry after TCRdb re-called the PCR reads with MiXCR. Of around 260,000 distinct CDR3 sequences detected, about 38% appear once; the ten largest clones hold around 4.8%. The sequencing input was blood. Source of these receptors: a girl between 5 and 17 years old with multiple sclerosis.

V gene TRBV14 combines with J gene TRBJ1-5; no reliable D call. Germline assignment: CDR1 SGHDN and CDR2 FVKESK. CDR3 length: 16 amino acids. The ends were cut back, 4 bases at V and 3 bases at J, with 16 bases in the middle. The CDR3 is CASSPQGRGHNQPQHF. Written as DNA, the CDR3 is TGTGCCAGCAGCCCTCAAGGGCGAGGTCACAATCAGCCCCAGCATTTT.

Turning to this clonotype: Sequence at one end of the junction differs from germline and may be a read error. The V and J genes are TRBV29-1 and TRBJ1-1; D uncertain. Germline-derived CDR1 and CDR2 are SQVTM and ANQGSEA. This CDR3 contains 8 residues. The CDR3 loop is CSVGGEVF. The CDR3 DNA sequence: TGCAGCGTTGGAGGAGAAGTATTT.

The J gene is TRBJ1-2, the V gene TRBV10-3; D possibly corresponds to TRBD1 (5 bases). The CDR3 sequence is 13 residues long. Germline values: CDR1 ENHRY, CDR2 SYGVKD. The V gene lost 0 bases and the J gene lost 5 bases, with 7 bases spanning the gap. CDR3 sequence: CAISESGGYGYTF. The CDR3 nucleotides are TGTGCCATCAGTGAGTCGGGGGGATATGGCTACACCTTC.

This clonotype was counted many times. The chain uses TRBV4-2 and TRBJ2-3, with a tentative D call TRBD1 (5 bases). There are 15 residues in the CDR3. Looked up from germline, CDR1 is LGHNA and CDR2 is YNFKEQ. Trimming removed 0 bases from V and 1 base from J, with 8 bases in between. In DNA form, the CDR3 reads TGTGCCAGCAGCCAAGAGACAGCTGGCACAGATACGCAGTATTTT. Its translation is CASSQETAGTDTQYF.

Many counts were recorded for this clonotype. The rearrangement uses TRBV4-2 and TRBJ1-6, with D maybe TRBD1 (6 bases). V lost 1 base and J 13 bases, leaving 23 bases between the germline ends. The CDR3 covers 17 residues. Germline CDR1 and CDR2: LGHNA and YNFKEQ. CDR3 sequence (DNA): TGTGCCAGCAGCCAAGTCCACTCAGGGGCCAATCCCCCCCCCCTCCACTTT. This gives the protein CASSQVHSGANPPPLHF.

A note on this clonotype: The junction departs from the called germline gene at one end, perhaps through a read error. The rearrangement joins TRBV9 to TRBJ2-2, with 11 bases identical to TRBD2. The CDR3 contains 15 residues. Germline V gives CDR1 SGDLS, CDR2 YYNGEE. CDR3 coding DNA: TGTGCCAGCAGCGGAGGGACTAGCGGAACCGGGGAGCGGTTTTTT. This encodes CASSGGTSGTGERFF.

This clonotype has a count of ten or more. The rearrangement uses TRBV5-6 and TRBJ2-3; D possibly corresponds to TRBD2 (5 bases). Trimming cost V 6 bases and J 0 bases, with 11 bases left between them. The CDR3 contains 14 residues. CDR1 is SGHDT and CDR2 is YYEEEE in the germline V gene. Written as DNA, the CDR3 is TGTGCCAGCAAGGCGGGCACTAGCACAGATACGCAGTATTTT. Residues: CASKAGTSTDTQYF.

This chain links TRBV3-1 with TRBJ1-1; D gene unclear. The V gene's germline CDR1 is LGHDT and CDR2 YNNKEL (reference sequence). V lost 0 bases, J lost 0 bases, and 11 bases lay in between. This CDR3 is 16 amino acids long. CDR3 region: CASSQDRGPMNTEAFF. The CDR3 region has the DNA TGTGCCAGCAGCCAAGATAGAGGGCCTATGAACACTGAAGCTTTCTTT.

This clonotype appeared many times. The chain carries TRBV29-1 and TRBJ2-1; 9 nucleotides match TRBD2. The CDR3 is 15 residues long. Germline assignment: CDR1 SQVTM and CDR2 ANQGSEA. The V segment lost 8 bases and the J segment 5 bases; nucleotides outside the gene matches: 13. CDR3 nucleotide sequence: TGCAGCACTGCTCTTCTAGCGGGAAAAAACAATGAGCAGTTCTTC. Encoded protein: CSTALLAGKNNEQFF.

There are many counts of this clonotype. The J gene is TRBJ2-7, the V gene TRBV10-3; tentative D call: TRBD1 (5 bases). The CDR3 extends over 14 amino acids. CDR1 ENHRY and CDR2 SYGVKD come from the germline V gene. V dropped 0 bases and J dropped 4 bases, with 10 bases sitting between them. CDR3 protein: CAISESWGAYEQYF. As DNA, the CDR3 is TGTGCCATCAGTGAGTCTTGGGGCGCATACGAGCAGTACTTC.

This chain links TRBV4-3 with TRBJ2-1; 14 positions agree with TRBD2. V gave up 0 bases and J gave up 7 bases; unmatched junction bases: 5. The CDR3 is 17 amino acids. In germline, CDR1 is LGHNA, CDR2 YSLEER. This chain's CDR3 is CASSQEGLAGVGNEQFF. CDR3 bases: TGCGCCAGCAGCCAAGAGGGACTAGCGGGAGTGGGGAATGAGCAGTTCTTC.

This clonotype has a count of ten or more. This sequence joins TRBV6-2 or TRBV6-3 and TRBJ2-5, with D unclear. The CDR3 contains 15 residues. Germline CDR1 reads MNHEY; CDR2 reads SVGEGT. The V end lost 2 bases, the J end lost 5 bases, and 15 bases lay between the germline ends. CDR3 loop: CASSYLPHDLETQYF. CDR3 DNA: TGTGCCAGCAGTTACCTTCCACATGATTTGGAGACCCAGTACTTC.

This chain connects TRBV12-3 or TRBV12-4 to TRBJ2-7, with 9 bases identical to TRBD1. The CDR3 covers 14 residues. The V and J ends lost 7 bases and 0 bases, in that order; junction bases with no gene match: 4. The CDR3, as DNA: TGTGCCAGCACCCAGACAGGGGGCTCCTACGAGCAGTACTTC. Protein: CASTQTGGSYEQYF.

Points on this clonotype: Being one base from a much bigger clone, this may be a read error. This sequence joins TRBV11-2 and TRBJ2-7; maybe TRBD2 (6 bases). The CDR3 totals 14 residues. Per germline, CDR1 SGHAT and CDR2 FQNNGV. The CDR3 loop is CASSLDPRGWERYF. The CDR3 DNA sequence: TGTGCCAGCAGCCTGGATCCCCGGGGGTGGGAGCGGTACTTC.

V usage is TRBV5-1 and J usage is TRBJ2-3; 8 bases align to TRBD2. Trimming took 2 bases from V and 1 from J; bases not matched to a gene: 3. Germline V gene data show CDR1 as SGHRS and CDR2 as YFSETQ. This CDR3 contains 15 residues. This CDR3 reads CASSFSGGRTDTQYF. The CDR3 DNA is TGCGCCAGCAGCTTCAGCGGGGGTCGCACAGATACGCAGTATTTT.

This chain connects TRBV5-1 to TRBJ2-5; 13 bases are a match to TRBD2. The CDR3 is made up of 16 amino acids. CDR1 SGHRS and CDR2 YFSETQ come from the germline V gene. Trimming cost V 2 bases and J 4 bases; bases outside gene matches: 5. The CDR3 DNA reads TGCGCCAGCAGCTTAGGACTAGCGGGAGCGGGAGAGACCCAGTACTTC. This codes for CASSLGLAGAGETQYF.

This clonotype was detected ten times or more. The V call is TRBV10-2, the J call TRBJ2-5; 8 bases are shared with TRBD1. Gene TRBJ2-7 matches the end of the DNA better, so the J call may be wrong. CDR1 WSHSY and CDR2 SAAADI come from the germline V gene. The CDR3 has 14 residues. CDR3 protein: CASSADRGAGEQYF. As DNA, the CDR3 is TGCGCCAGCAGCGCCGACAGGGGCGCCGGCGAGCAGTACTTC.

This clonotype appeared many times. The chain carries TRBV12-3 or TRBV12-4 and TRBJ2-1; 13 bases line up with TRBD2. J gave up 7 bases and V 3 bases, and 12 bases lay outside the gene matches. This CDR3 region has 18 residues. The CDR3 spells CASSFSTSGGAYRNEQFF. The DNA for the CDR3 is TGTGCCAGCAGTTTCAGTACTAGCGGGGGGGCCTATAGGAATGAGCAGTTCTTC.

This clonotype was recorded a few times. The chain couples TRBV4-1 to TRBJ2-2; 8 positions match TRBD2. Germline CDR1 is MGHRA and CDR2 is YSYEKL. The CDR3 covers 18 residues. J lost 3 bases, V lost 0 bases, and 9 bases had no gene match. This chain's CDR3 is CASSQDPTSGEYTGELFF. In nucleotides, the CDR3 is TGCGCCAGCAGCCAAGATCCTACTAGCGGAGAATACACCGGGGAGCTGTTTTTT.

This clonotype turned up a few times. A much larger clone differs by one base, so this may be a read error. The V call is TRBV29-1, the J call TRBJ2-7; either TRBD1 or TRBD2 may fit D (6 bases each). This CDR3 region has 14 residues. Trimming left V 6 bases short and J 7 bases short, with 22 bases between. The germline CDR1 and CDR2 sequences are SQVTM and ANQGSEA. The CDR3 spells CSVILFGGGNEQYF. The DNA of the CDR3 is TGCAGCGTCATCCTTTTCGGGGGCGGGAATGAGCAGTACTTC.

The chain links TRBV20-1 to TRBJ2-1; unclear D gene. Germline V gene sequence: CDR1 DFQATT, CDR2 SNEGSKA (reference sequence). The CDR3 sequence is 19 residues long. The V and J ends lost 0 bases and 0 bases respectively, with 21 bases between them. The CDR3 DNA is TGCAGTGCTAGAGATCCCGTTGTAGAAACCTTACGCTCCTACAATGAGCAGTTCTTC. This translates into CSARDPVVETLRSYNEQFF.

The chain joins TRBV28 to TRBJ2-2; TRBD2 agrees at 7 bases. Germline V CDR1 and CDR2: MDHEN, SYDVKM. This CDR3 has 12 residues. V shed 11 bases, J shed 5 bases, and the junction held 5 bases outside the gene matches. CDR3: CAGGRGTGELFF. As DNA, the CDR3 is TGTGCCGGCGGGAGAGGGACCGGGGAGCTGTTTTTT.

In its sample, this clonotype was seen a few times. CDR3: CASSPGQLNTGELFF. The CDR3 DNA reads as TGTGCCAGCAGCCCGGGACAGTTGAACACCGGGGAGCTGTTTTTT. The chain links TRBV7-9 to TRBJ2-2, with TRBD1 matching 7 bases. This CDR3 spans 15 amino acids. V dropped 5 bases and J dropped 1; count of bases not matched to a gene: 4. The germline gives CDR1 SEHNR, CDR2 FQNEAQ (reference sequence).